Below are 8 T cell receptor beta chains sequenced from a single sample in a study of cytomegalovirus exposure and HLA in healthy donors. Researchers ran the PCR with 60 Vbeta and 13 Jbeta primers. Profiling relied on immunoSEQ multiplex PCR, and the TCRdb table lists in-frame clones only, not all of them. In the table there are fewer than 200,000 clones, roughly 84% of which are singletons. The sequenced sample was PBMCs. The receptor set was obtained from a male donor in good health and CMV-seronegative.

The chain has TRBV28 and TRBJ1-4, with D uncertain. The CDR3 has 12 amino acids. The germline V and J ends were trimmed by 5 bases and 5 bases, with 6 bases remaining between them. Germline loops: CDR1 MDHEN, CDR2 SYDVKM. CDR3 protein: CASSPVNEKLFF. As DNA, the CDR3 is TGTGCCAGCAGTCCCGTCAATGAAAAACTGTTTTTT.

This sequence joins TRBV5-1 and TRBJ1-5, with a weak D call TRBD1 (5 bases). Germline V lookup: CDR1 SGHRS, CDR2 YFSETQ. The CDR3 consists of 15 residues. V was clipped by 7 bases and J by 9 bases, with 23 bases between them. The CDR3 sequence: CASSMGVGGVGPQHF. The CDR3 region has the DNA TGCGCCAGCTCCATGGGCGTCGGGGGGGTAGGGCCCCAGCATTTT.

The J gene is TRBJ1-2, the V gene TRBV28; 7 bases are shared with TRBD1. Germline CDR1 reads MDHEN; CDR2 reads SYDVKM. This CDR3 region has 12 residues. V shed 7 bases and J 7 bases; nucleotides not matched to a gene: 6. CDR3 DNA: TGTGCCAGCACCCAACAGGGGCTTGGCTACACCTTC. As protein: CASTQQGLGYTF.

In this sample, this clone turned up once. The rearrangement links TRBV7-8 to TRBJ2-7; TRBD2 might be the D (6 bases). The CDR3 has 14 residues. The V end lost 5 bases, the J end lost 1 base, and 12 bases lay between the germline ends. Germline CDR1 SGHVS, CDR2 FQNEAQ. For the CDR3, the DNA is TGTGCCAGCAGCCCCTGGGGACTGTCCTACGAGCAGTACTTC. Its protein product is CASSPWGLSYEQYF.

The J gene is TRBJ2-7, the V gene TRBV7-2; 8 bases fit TRBD1. From germline, CDR1 is SGHTA and CDR2 FQGNSA. With V trimmed by 6 bases and J by 3 bases, 7 bases remained unmatched. This CDR3 spans 14 amino acids. CDR3: CASRRTGRLYEQYF. The DNA of the CDR3 is TGTGCCAGCAGGCGGACAGGGCGACTCTACGAGCAGTACTTC.

This clone came up a few times. The gene calls are TRBV23-1 and TRBJ2-7; the match to TRBD2 covers 7 bases. TRBV23-1 qualifies as an ORF whose function is uncertain. CDR3 length equals 13 residues. V shed 7 bases, J shed 2 bases, and the junction held 5 bases outside the gene matches. The CDR3 nucleotides read TGCGCCAGCATTGCGGGGGAAACCTACGAGCAGTACTTC. Translated: CASIAGETYEQYF.

The rearrangement joins TRBV7-2 to TRBJ2-2, with TRBD2 identical over 10 bases. This CDR3 spans 15 amino acids. V shed 10 bases and J 0 bases; nucleotides not matched to a gene: 5. Germline V CDR1 and CDR2: SGHTA, FQGNSA. This chain's CDR3 is CATIGLAANTGELFF. CDR3 nucleotide sequence: TGTGCCACTATAGGACTAGCGGCGAACACCGGGGAGCTGTTTTTT. Full variable domain (outside the CDR3, taken from reference TRBV7-2 and TRBJ2-2): GAGVSQSPSNKVTEKGKDVELRCDPISGHTALYWYRQSLGQGLEFLIYFQGNSAPDKSGLPSDRFSAERTGGSVSTLTIQRTQQEDSAVYLCATIGLAANTGELFFGEGSRLTVL.

V usage is TRBV2 and J usage is TRBJ1-5; no firm D call. Trimming left V 4 bases short and J 4 bases short, with 11 bases between. Germline V gives CDR1 SNHLY, CDR2 FYNNEI. The CDR3 consists of 14 residues. The CDR3 DNA reads TGTGCCAGCAGTGTGGGGAGGAATAATCAGCCCCAGCATTTT. Amino acids: CASSVGRNNQPQHF.